The rows below give T cell receptor beta chains drawn from one sample of a study of blood T cell repertoires in COVID-19. The method was immunoSEQ multiplex PCR; TCRdb's version includes in-frame clones alone and lacks a portion of them. The profile shows around 200,000 clones, 85% to 90% of them singletons. The specimen was PBMCs or T cells enriched from blood (not recorded which). The receptors were sampled from a young man who had recovered from COVID-19. Both conserved end residues are part of each CDR3. D genes are given only for firm matches. The listing skips clone size in some rows; elsewhere it reads once, few, many or a size class.

j_gene: TRBJ2-2
abundance: NA
v_gene: TRBV28
d_gene: TRBD2
CDR3nt: TGTGCCAGCAGTCCCCCCGGGTGGGAGGGCCTCGCGAACACCGGGGAGCTGTTTTTT
CDR3aa: CASSPPGWEGLANTGELFF

j_gene: TRBJ2-5
abundance: NA
v_gene: TRBV24-1
d_gene: TRBD1
CDR3nt: TGTGCCACCAGTGACCCCGGGACAGTAGGCGGAGAGACCCAGTACTTC
CDR3aa: CATSDPGTVGGETQYF

j_gene: TRBJ2-1
abundance: NA
v_gene: TRBV6-5
d_gene: TRBD1
CDR3nt: TGTGCCAGCAGCCGGGACAGGGCCTACAATGAGCAGTTCTTC
CDR3aa: CASSRDRAYNEQFF

j_gene: TRBJ1-2
abundance: NA
v_gene: TRBV9
d_gene: TRBD1
CDR3nt: TGTGCCAGCAGCGTAGCCCCGGGACAGGGATTAGGGTTGGCTAGCTACACCTTC
CDR3aa: CASSVAPGQGLGLASYTF

j_gene: TRBJ2-2
abundance: NA
v_gene: TRBV6-5
d_gene: TRBD1
CDR3nt: TGTGCCAGCACCCGCGGACAGGGGATTACCGGGGAGCTGTTTTTT
CDR3aa: CASTRGQGITGELFF

j_gene: TRBJ2-2
abundance: NA
v_gene: TRBV19
d_gene: TRBD1
CDR3nt: TGTGCCAGTAGTATGGACAGGGGGCTAGGCGGGGAGCTGTTTTTT
CDR3aa: CASSMDRGLGGELFF

j_gene: TRBJ2-1
abundance: NA
v_gene: TRBV11-2
d_gene: NA
CDR3nt: TGTGCCAGCAGCCGTAGTGGGAGCTCCTACAATGAGCAGTTCTTC
CDR3aa: CASSRSGSSYNEQFF

j_gene: TRBJ1-4
abundance: NA
v_gene: TRBV19
d_gene: NA
CDR3nt: TGTGCCAGTAGTATGATGAGACAGAGGAATGAAAAACTGTTTTTT
CDR3aa: CASSMMRQRNEKLFF

j_gene: TRBJ1-1
abundance: NA
v_gene: TRBV11-3
d_gene: NA
CDR3nt: TGTGCCAGCAGCGTGGGGGGGAGTGAAGCTTTCTTT
CDR3aa: CASSVGGSEAFF

j_gene: TRBJ2-7
abundance: NA
v_gene: TRBV2
d_gene: TRBD1
CDR3nt: TGTGCCAGCAGAAGGGACAGCTACGAGCAGTACTTC
CDR3aa: CASRRDSYEQYF

j_gene: TRBJ1-4
abundance: NA
v_gene: TRBV9
d_gene: TRBD1
CDR3nt: TGTGCCAGCAGCGTTAGCGGGAGGACAGGGAATGAAAAACTGTTTTTT
CDR3aa: CASSVSGRTGNEKLFF

j_gene: TRBJ2-6
abundance: once
v_gene: TRBV27
d_gene: TRBD1
CDR3nt: TGTGCCAGCAGTCCGTACGCGACAGGGCCTGGGGCCAACGTCCTGACTTTC
CDR3aa: CASSPYATGPGANVLTF

j_gene: TRBJ2-7
abundance: once
v_gene: TRBV13
d_gene: TRBD2
CDR3nt: TGTGCCAGCAGCTTTCGGGCGACTAGCGGGAGGTACGAGCAGTACTTC
CDR3aa: CASSFRATSGRYEQYF

j_gene: TRBJ2-5
abundance: NA
v_gene: TRBV12-3/TRBV12-4
d_gene: NA
CDR3nt: TGTGCCAGCAGTTTCCGGGGGCAAGAGACCCAGTACTTC
CDR3aa: CASSFRGQETQYF

j_gene: TRBJ2-1
abundance: NA
v_gene: TRBV14
d_gene: NA
CDR3nt: TGTGCCAGCAGCCAAGATAGTGTTGAGCAGTTCTTC
CDR3aa: CASSQDSVEQFF

j_gene: TRBJ1-2
abundance: NA
v_gene: TRBV9
d_gene: NA
CDR3nt: TGTGCCAGCAGCGTCGAACCACAGGGTGGGGCCTATGGCTACACCTTC
CDR3aa: CASSVEPQGGAYGYTF

j_gene: TRBJ2-1
abundance: NA
v_gene: TRBV10-2
d_gene: TRBD2
CDR3nt: TGCGCCAGCAGTGACCAGGGCGGGAGCTCCTACAATGAGCAGTTCTTC
CDR3aa: CASSDQGGSSYNEQFF

j_gene: TRBJ1-2
abundance: NA
v_gene: TRBV19
d_gene: NA
CDR3nt: TGTGCCAGTAGTACCCCCGCAGGGAATGGTGGCTACACCTTC
CDR3aa: CASSTPAGNGGYTF

j_gene: TRBJ1-1
abundance: NA
v_gene: TRBV3-1/TRBV3-2
d_gene: TRBD1
CDR3nt: TGTGCCAGCAGCCACTCTGACAGGGAGAACACTGAAGCTTTCTTT
CDR3aa: CASSHSDRENTEAFF

j_gene: TRBJ2-3
abundance: NA
v_gene: TRBV7-8
d_gene: NA
CDR3nt: TGTGCCAGCAGCCGTACGGCAGGGACTAGCACAGATACGCAGTATTTT
CDR3aa: CASSRTAGTSTDTQYF

j_gene: TRBJ2-1
abundance: NA
v_gene: TRBV30
d_gene: TRBD2
CDR3nt: TGTGCCTGTACGGGACTAGCGAACAATGAGCAGTTCTTC
CDR3aa: CACTGLANNEQFF

j_gene: TRBJ2-1
abundance: NA
v_gene: TRBV5-1
d_gene: TRBD2
CDR3nt: TGCGCCAGCAGCATGACCGGGACTAGCGAATACAATGAGCAGTTCTTC
CDR3aa: CASSMTGTSEYNEQFF

j_gene: TRBJ1-1
abundance: NA
v_gene: TRBV4-3
d_gene: NA
CDR3nt: TGCGCCAGCAGCCACGGGGACACTGAAGCTTTCTTT
CDR3aa: CASSHGDTEAFF

j_gene: TRBJ1-2
abundance: NA
v_gene: TRBV7-8
d_gene: NA
CDR3nt: TGTGCCAGCAGCCGTAGCTTTCTGGACTATGGCTACACCTTC
CDR3aa: CASSRSFLDYGYTF

j_gene: TRBJ1-5
abundance: NA
v_gene: TRBV27
d_gene: NA
CDR3nt: TGTGCCAGCAGCCTGGGTCTCGCGGGCAATCAGCCCCAGCATTTT
CDR3aa: CASSLGLAGNQPQHF

j_gene: TRBJ2-6
abundance: NA
v_gene: TRBV19
d_gene: TRBD1
CDR3nt: TGTGCCAGTAGTACATTTACAACAGGGGGGATCTCATACGTCCTGACTTTC
CDR3aa: CASSTFTTGGISYVLTF

j_gene: TRBJ2-7
abundance: NA
v_gene: TRBV7-9
d_gene: TRBD2
CDR3nt: TGTGCCAGCAGCTTATCCCGCGCGGGAGCGAGGAACGAGCAGTACTTC
CDR3aa: CASSLSRAGARNEQYF

j_gene: TRBJ2-7
abundance: NA
v_gene: TRBV9
d_gene: TRBD2
CDR3nt: TGTGCCAGCAGCCCTAGGACTAGCTCCTACGAGCAGTACTTC
CDR3aa: CASSPRTSSYEQYF

j_gene: TRBJ1-3
abundance: NA
v_gene: TRBV6-6
d_gene: NA
CDR3nt: TGTGCCAGCAAGGGCCTGGGACAATCCTCTGGAAACACCATATATTTT
CDR3aa: CASKGLGQSSGNTIYF

j_gene: TRBJ1-1
abundance: NA
v_gene: TRBV7-8
d_gene: TRBD1
CDR3nt: TGTGCCAGCAGCTTAGGACAGGGGTCCACTGAAGCTTTCTTT
CDR3aa: CASSLGQGSTEAFF

j_gene: TRBJ2-3
abundance: NA
v_gene: TRBV5-6
d_gene: TRBD1
CDR3nt: TGTGCCAGCAGCCCTAGACAGGGGAGTAGCACAGATACGCAGTATTTT
CDR3aa: CASSPRQGSSTDTQYF

j_gene: TRBJ2-1
abundance: NA
v_gene: TRBV4-1
d_gene: TRBD2
CDR3nt: TGCGCCAGCAGCCAAGATTTAGGACTAGGGGTAGGGGAGCAGTTCTTC
CDR3aa: CASSQDLGLGVGEQFF

j_gene: TRBJ2-1
abundance: NA
v_gene: TRBV19
d_gene: TRBD1
CDR3nt: TGTGCCAGTAGTACACAGGGGACAGGGAATGAGCAGTTCTTC
CDR3aa: CASSTQGTGNEQFF

j_gene: TRBJ2-1
abundance: few
v_gene: TRBV6-1
d_gene: NA
CDR3nt: TGTGCCAGCAGTGAAGAGGGGTTTGAGCAGTTCTTC
CDR3aa: CASSEEGFEQFF

j_gene: TRBJ1-1
abundance: NA
v_gene: TRBV14
d_gene: NA
CDR3nt: TGTGCCACACCAACGGGGAACACTGAAGCTTTCTTT
CDR3aa: CATPTGNTEAFF

j_gene: TRBJ2-1
abundance: NA
v_gene: TRBV11-2
d_gene: TRBD2
CDR3nt: TGTGCCAGCAGCCCAGCGGGGGACGAGCAGTTCTTC
CDR3aa: CASSPAGDEQFF

j_gene: TRBJ1-4
abundance: few
v_gene: TRBV19
d_gene: NA
CDR3nt: TGTGCCAGTAGTAAACCTCGGGGTCAGTCAACGGAACTGTTTTTT
CDR3aa: CASSKPRGQSTELFF